This T cell receptor beta chain stems from a study of blood T cell repertoires in COVID-19. On the study more broadly: COVID-19 samples from acute and convalescent phases originated in the United States, Italy and Spain. Sources were T cells, B-cell-depleted T cells, or PBMCs; the material itself was cDNA or gDNA.

Original processing notes: The authors estimated nucleated cell counts from reference gene primer amplification. Clones were read by immunoSEQ multiplex PCR, and TCRdb kept only the in-frame ones, dropping some. From that table come the V and J calls and clone size; the DNA was used to work out D and trimming. The table lists 140,000 or so clones, roughly three quarters of them singletons. In germline, CDR1 is MNHEY, CDR2 SMNVEV (reference sequence). This CDR3 comprises 15 residues. The ends were cut back, 6 bases at V and 1 base at J, with 16 bases in the middle. This chain connects TRBV27 to TRBJ2-7; TRBD2 is a possible D gene (6 bases). This clonotype was obtained from a man aged 60-69 years with acute or convalescent COVID-19. Sequenced sample: peripheral blood. In nucleotides, the CDR3 is TGTGCCAGCAGCCCCTCTGGGACTGGGTCCTACGAGCAGTACTTC. Its translation: CASSPSGTGSYEQYF.